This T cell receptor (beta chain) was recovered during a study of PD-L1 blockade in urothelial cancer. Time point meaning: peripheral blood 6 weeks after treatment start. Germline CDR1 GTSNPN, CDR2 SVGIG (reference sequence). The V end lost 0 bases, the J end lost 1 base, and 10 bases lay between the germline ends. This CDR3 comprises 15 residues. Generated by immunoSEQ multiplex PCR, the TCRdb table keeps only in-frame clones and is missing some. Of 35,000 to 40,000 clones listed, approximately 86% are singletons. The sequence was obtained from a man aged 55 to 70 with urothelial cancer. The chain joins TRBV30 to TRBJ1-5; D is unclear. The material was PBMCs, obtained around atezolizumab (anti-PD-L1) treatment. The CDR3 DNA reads TGTGCCTGGAGTGTGGGCCCGTGGAGCAATCAGCCCCAGCATTTT. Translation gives CAWSVGPWSNQPQHF. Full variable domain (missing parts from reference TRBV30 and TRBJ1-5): SQTIHQWPATLVQPVGSPLSLECTVEGTSNPNLYWYRQAAGRGLQLLFYSVGIGQISSEVPQNLSASRPQDRQFILSSKKLLLSDSGFYLCAWSVGPWSNQPQHFGDGTRLSIL.